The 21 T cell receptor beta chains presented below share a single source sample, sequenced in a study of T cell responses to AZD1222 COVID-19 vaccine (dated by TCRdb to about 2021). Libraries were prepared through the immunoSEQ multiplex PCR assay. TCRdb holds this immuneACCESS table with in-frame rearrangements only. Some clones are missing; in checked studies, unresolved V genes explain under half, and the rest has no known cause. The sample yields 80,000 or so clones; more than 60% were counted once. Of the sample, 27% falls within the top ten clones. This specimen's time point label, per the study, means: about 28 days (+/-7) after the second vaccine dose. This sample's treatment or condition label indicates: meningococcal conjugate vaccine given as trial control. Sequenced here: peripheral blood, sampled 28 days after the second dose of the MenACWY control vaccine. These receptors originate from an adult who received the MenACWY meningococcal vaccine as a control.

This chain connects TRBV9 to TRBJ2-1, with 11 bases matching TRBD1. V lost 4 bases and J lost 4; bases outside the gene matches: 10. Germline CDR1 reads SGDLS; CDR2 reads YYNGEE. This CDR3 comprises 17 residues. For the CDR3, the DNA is TGTGCCAGCAGCTCTTCAAAGGGGACAGGGGGATACAATGAGCAGTTCTTC. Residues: CASSSSKGTGGYNEQFF. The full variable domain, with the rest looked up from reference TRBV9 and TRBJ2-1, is DSGVTQTPKHLITATGQRVTLRCSPRSGDLSVYWYQQSLDQGLQFLIQYYNGEERAKGNILERFSAQQFPDLHSELNLSSLELGDSALYFCASSSSKGTGGYNEQFFGPGTRLTVL.

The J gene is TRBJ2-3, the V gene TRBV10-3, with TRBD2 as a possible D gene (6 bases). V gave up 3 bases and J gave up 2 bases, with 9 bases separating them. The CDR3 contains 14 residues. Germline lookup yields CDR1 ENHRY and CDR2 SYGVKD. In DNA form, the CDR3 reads TGTGCCATCAGTGATCCGGGAGTCACAGATACGCAGTATTTT. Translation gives CAISDPGVTDTQYF.

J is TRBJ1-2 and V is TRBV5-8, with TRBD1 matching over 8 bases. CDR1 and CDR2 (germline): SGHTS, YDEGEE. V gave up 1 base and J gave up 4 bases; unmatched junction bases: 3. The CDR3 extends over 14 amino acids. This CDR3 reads CASSLSDRGYGYTF. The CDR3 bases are TGTGCCAGCAGCTTGTCCGACAGGGGCTATGGCTACACCTTC.

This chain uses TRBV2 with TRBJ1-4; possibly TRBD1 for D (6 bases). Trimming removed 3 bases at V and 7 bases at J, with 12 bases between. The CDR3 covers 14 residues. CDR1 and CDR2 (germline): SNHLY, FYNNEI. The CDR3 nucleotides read TGTGCCAGCAGTGAGAGGGGGAGTTTTGAAAAACTGTTTTTT. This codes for CASSERGSFEKLFF.

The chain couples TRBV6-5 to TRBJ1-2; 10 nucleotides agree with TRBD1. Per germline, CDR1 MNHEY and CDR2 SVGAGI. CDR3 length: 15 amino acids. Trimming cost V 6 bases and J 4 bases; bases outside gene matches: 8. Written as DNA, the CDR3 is TGTGCCAGCAGACCCGGGACAGGGGATGGCTATGGCTACACCTTC. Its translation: CASRPGTGDGYGYTF.

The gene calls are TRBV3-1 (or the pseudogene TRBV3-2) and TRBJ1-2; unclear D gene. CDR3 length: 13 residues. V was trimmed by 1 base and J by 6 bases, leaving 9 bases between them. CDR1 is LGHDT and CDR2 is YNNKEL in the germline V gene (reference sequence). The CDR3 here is CASSQARQNGYTF. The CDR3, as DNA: TGTGCCAGCAGCCAAGCTAGGCAAAATGGCTACACCTTC.

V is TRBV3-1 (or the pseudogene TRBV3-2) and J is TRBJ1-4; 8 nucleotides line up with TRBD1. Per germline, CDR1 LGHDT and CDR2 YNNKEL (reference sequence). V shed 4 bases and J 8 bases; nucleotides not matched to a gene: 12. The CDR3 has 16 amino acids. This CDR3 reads CASSPHRGTKEEKLFF. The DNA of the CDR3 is TGTGCCAGCAGCCCACACAGGGGGACAAAGGAGGAAAAACTGTTTTTT.

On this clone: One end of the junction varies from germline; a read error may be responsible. CDR3 amino acids: CASSYLTGGTQPQHF. In DNA, the CDR3 is TGTGCCAGCAGCTACTTGACAGGGGGCACTCAGCCCCAGCATTTT. The chain couples TRBV6-2 or TRBV6-3 to TRBJ1-5, with 10 bases that match TRBD1. This CDR3 is 15 amino acids long. Germline V gene sequence: CDR1 MNHEY, CDR2 SVGEGT.

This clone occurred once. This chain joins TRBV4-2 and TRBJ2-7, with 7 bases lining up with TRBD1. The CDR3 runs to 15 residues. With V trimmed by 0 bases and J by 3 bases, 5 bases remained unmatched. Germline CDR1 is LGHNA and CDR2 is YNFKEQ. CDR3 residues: CASSQDPGQIYEQYF. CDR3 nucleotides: TGTGCCAGCAGCCAAGATCCGGGACAGATCTACGAGCAGTACTTC.

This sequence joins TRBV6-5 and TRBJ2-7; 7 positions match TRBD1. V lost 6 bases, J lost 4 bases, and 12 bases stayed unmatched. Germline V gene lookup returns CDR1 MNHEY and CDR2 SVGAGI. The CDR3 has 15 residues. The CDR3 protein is CASRPDRVLIYEQYF. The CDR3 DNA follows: TGTGCCAGCAGACCCGACAGGGTGCTCATATACGAGCAGTACTTC.

The CDR3 spells CASSFRFDSEAFF. The CDR3 nucleotides are TGTGCCAGCAGCTTTCGGTTTGACAGTGAAGCTTTCTTT. This chain links TRBV11-2 with TRBJ1-1; D may be TRBD1 (5 bases). CDR1 and CDR2 from the germline V gene are SGHAT and FQNNGV. This CDR3 contains 13 residues. Trimming took off 3 bases at V and 7 bases at J, with 12 bases between the two ends.

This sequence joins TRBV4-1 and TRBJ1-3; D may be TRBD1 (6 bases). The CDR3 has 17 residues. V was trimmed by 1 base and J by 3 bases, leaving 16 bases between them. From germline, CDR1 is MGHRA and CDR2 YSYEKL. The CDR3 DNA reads TGCGCCAGCAGCCAAGTATTCAGGGGTCTAATTGGAAACACCATATATTTT. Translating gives CASSQVFRGLIGNTIYF.

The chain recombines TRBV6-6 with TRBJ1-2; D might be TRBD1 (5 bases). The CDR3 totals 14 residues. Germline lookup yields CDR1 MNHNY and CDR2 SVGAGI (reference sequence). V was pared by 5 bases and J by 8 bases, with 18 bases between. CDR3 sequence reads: CASSDPQGVEGYTF. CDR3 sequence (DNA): TGTGCCAGCAGTGATCCCCAGGGAGTTGAGGGCTACACCTTC.

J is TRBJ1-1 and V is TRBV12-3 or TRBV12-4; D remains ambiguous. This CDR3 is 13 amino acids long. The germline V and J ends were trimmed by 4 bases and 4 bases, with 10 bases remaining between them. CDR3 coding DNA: TGTGCCAGCAGTTACCGACCTTCCACTGAAGCTTTCTTT. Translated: CASSYRPSTEAFF.

This CDR3 is CASSELDYEQYF. The CDR3 bases are TGTGCCAGCAGTGAATTAGACTACGAGCAGTACTTC. The chain joins TRBV2 to TRBJ2-7; D not certain. This CDR3 has 12 amino acids. The V end lost 2 bases, the J end lost 3 bases, and 5 bases lay between the germline ends. The V gene's germline CDR1 is SNHLY and CDR2 FYNNEI.

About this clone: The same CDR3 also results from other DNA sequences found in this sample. In DNA form, the CDR3 reads TGTGCCAGCAGCTTAACAGGGCCAACTAATGAAAAACTGTTTTTT. Protein product: CASSLTGPTNEKLFF. The V call is TRBV7-2, the J call TRBJ1-4; TRBD1 might be the D (6 bases). CDR3 length: 15 amino acids. The V gene's germline CDR1 is SGHTA and CDR2 FQGNSA. Between the trimmed V and J ends, which lost 2 bases and 0 bases, there was a span of 7 bases.

The CDR3 sequence is CAWSVRGTGNQPQHF. The CDR3 DNA sequence: TGTGCCTGGAGTGTACGTGGGACAGGGAATCAGCCCCAGCATTTT. This chain connects TRBV30 to TRBJ1-5, with 9 bases lining up with TRBD1. V shed 0 bases and J 4 bases; nucleotides not matched to a gene: 4. Germline V lookup: CDR1 GTSNPN, CDR2 SVGIG (reference sequence). The CDR3 length is 15 residues.

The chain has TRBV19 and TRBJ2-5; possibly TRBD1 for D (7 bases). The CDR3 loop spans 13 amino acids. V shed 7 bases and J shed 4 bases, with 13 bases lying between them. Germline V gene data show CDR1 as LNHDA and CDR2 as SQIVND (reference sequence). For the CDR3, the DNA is TGTGCCAGTATGCGACAGGGAGGAGAGACCCAGTACTTC. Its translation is CASMRQGGETQYF.

In nucleotides, the CDR3 is TGTGCCAGCAGTTTATCGAGAGGGGACACTGAAGCTTTCTTT. Its translation is CASSLSRGDTEAFF. This rearrangement joins TRBV27 to TRBJ1-1; TRBD1 might be the D (5 bases). The V end was cut by 0 bases, the J end by 3 bases, with 8 bases between. Germline assignment: CDR1 MNHEY and CDR2 SMNVEV (reference sequence). The CDR3 is 14 amino acids.

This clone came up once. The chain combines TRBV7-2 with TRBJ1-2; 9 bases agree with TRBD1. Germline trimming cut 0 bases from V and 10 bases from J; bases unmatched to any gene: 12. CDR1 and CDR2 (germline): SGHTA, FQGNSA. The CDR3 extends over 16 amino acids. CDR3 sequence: CASSLASTGGFNDYTF. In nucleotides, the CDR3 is TGTGCCAGCAGCTTAGCGTCGACAGGGGGATTTAACGACTACACCTTC.

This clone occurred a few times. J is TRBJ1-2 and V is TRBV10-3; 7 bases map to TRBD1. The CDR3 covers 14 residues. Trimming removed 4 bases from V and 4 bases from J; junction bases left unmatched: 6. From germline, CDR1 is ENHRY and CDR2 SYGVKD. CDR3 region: CAISGAGTAYGYTF. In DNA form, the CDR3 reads TGTGCCATCAGTGGAGCCGGGACAGCCTATGGCTACACCTTC.